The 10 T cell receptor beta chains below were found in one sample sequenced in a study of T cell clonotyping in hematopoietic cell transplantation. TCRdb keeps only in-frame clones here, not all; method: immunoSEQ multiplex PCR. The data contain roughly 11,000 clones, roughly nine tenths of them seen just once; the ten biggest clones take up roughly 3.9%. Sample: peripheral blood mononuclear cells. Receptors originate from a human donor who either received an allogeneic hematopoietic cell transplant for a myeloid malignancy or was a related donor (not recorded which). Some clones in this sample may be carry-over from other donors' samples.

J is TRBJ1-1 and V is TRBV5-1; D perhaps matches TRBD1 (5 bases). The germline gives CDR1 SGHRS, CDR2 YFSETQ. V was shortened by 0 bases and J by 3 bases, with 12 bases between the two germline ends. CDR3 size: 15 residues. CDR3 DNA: TGCGCCAGCAGCTTGGATTGGGGAGGGGACACTGAAGCTTTCTTT. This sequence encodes CASSLDWGGDTEAFF.

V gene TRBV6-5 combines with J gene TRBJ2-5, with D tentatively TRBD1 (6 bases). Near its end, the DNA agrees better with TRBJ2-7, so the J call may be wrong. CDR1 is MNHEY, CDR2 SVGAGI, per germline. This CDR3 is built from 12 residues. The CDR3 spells CASQGPTYEQYF. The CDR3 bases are TGTGCCAGCCAGGGGCCGACCTACGAGCAGTACTTC.

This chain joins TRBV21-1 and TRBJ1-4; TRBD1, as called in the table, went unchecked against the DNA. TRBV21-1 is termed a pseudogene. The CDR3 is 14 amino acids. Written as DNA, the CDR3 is TGTGCCAGCAGCAGTCGGACAGGGGGAGAAAAACTGTTTTTT. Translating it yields CASSSRTGGEKLFF.

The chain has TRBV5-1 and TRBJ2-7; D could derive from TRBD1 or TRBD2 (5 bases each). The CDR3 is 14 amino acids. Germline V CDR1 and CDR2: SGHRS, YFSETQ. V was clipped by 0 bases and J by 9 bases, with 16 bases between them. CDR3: CASSLALTADGQYF. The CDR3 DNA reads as TGCGCCAGCAGCTTGGCCTTGACAGCGGATGGGCAGTACTTC.

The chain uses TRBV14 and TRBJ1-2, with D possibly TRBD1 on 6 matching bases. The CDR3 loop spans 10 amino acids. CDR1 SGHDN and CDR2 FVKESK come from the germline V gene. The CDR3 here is CARGVGGYTF. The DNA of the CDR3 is TGTGCGAGGGGGGTGGGAGGCTACACCTTC.

CDR3 sequence reads: CASSALGGGYTF. CDR3 DNA sequence: TGTGCCAGCAGCGCCCTGGGGGGCGGCTACACCTTC. This sequence joins TRBV11-2 and TRBJ1-2; a weak D match, TRBD1 (6 bases). V was clipped by 5 bases and J by 8 bases, with 12 bases between them. Per the germline V gene, CDR1 is SGHAT and CDR2 is FQNNGV. The length of the CDR3 is 12 residues.

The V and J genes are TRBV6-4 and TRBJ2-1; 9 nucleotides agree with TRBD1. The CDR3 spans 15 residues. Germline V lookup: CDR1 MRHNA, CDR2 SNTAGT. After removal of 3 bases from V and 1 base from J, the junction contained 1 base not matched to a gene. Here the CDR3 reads CASSDGTGSYNEQFF. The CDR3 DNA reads TGTGCCAGCAGTGATGGGACAGGGTCCTACAATGAGCAGTTCTTC.

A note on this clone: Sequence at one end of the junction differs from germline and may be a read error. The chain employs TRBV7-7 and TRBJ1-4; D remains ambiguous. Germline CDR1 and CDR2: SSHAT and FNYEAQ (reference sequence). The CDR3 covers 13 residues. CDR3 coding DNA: TGTGCTAGCAGCTTCCAAACGAATGAAAAACTGTTTTTT. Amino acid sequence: CASSFQTNEKLFF.

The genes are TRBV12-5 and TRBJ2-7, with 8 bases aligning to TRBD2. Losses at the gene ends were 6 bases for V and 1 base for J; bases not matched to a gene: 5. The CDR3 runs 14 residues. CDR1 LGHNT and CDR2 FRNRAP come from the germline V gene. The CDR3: CASGAAGESYEQYF. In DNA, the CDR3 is TGTGCTAGTGGGGCAGCGGGGGAGTCCTACGAGCAGTACTTC.

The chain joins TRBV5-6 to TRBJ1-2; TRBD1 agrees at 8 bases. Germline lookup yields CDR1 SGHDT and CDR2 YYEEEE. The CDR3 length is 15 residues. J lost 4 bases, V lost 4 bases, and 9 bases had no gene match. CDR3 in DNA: TGTGCCAGCAGCCCCGGGGACAGGCGAATCTATGGCTACACCTTC. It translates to CASSPGDRRIYGYTF. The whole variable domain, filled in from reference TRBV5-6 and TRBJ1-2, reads DAGVTQSPTHLIKTRGQQVTLRCSPKSGHDTVSWYQQALGQGPQFIFQYYEEEERQRGNFPDRFSGHQFPNYSSELNVNALLLGDSALYLCASSPGDRRIYGYTFGSGTRLTVV.